This T cell receptor beta chain was observed in a study of beta chain features in type 1 diabetes. Overall study: Age, gender and cell yields were alike across patients and healthy donors. Researchers looked at 85 million to 110 million sorted cells across all samples.

cDNA synthesis used the whole RNA isolate, giving expressed TCRB sequences. This table comes from immunoSEQ multiplex PCR, and its TCRdb copy is limited to in-frame clones, with some not included. Altogether around 650,000 clones are present, 9.5% to 15% being singletons, with the ten largest covering over 0.1%. The CDR3 has 15 amino acids. Trimming pared 4 bases from V and 3 bases from J, leaving 13 bases between. In germline, CDR1 is MGHDK, CDR2 SYGVNS. Note on this clone: Its specificity is unknown.

Study-level findings and limits: Patients with Type 1 diabetes showed moderately but significantly shorter TCRB CDR3s in all four CD4+ subsets.

This clonotype was obtained from a man in his thirties or forties with type 1 diabetes. The chain links TRBV25-1 to TRBJ1-3; a weak D match, TRBD1 (6 bases). Sample: naive CD4+ T cells from blood. The CDR3 sequence: CASSGGQVGGNTIYF. CDR3 sequence (DNA): TGTGCCAGCAGTGGGGGACAAGTCGGTGGAAACACCATATATTTT.